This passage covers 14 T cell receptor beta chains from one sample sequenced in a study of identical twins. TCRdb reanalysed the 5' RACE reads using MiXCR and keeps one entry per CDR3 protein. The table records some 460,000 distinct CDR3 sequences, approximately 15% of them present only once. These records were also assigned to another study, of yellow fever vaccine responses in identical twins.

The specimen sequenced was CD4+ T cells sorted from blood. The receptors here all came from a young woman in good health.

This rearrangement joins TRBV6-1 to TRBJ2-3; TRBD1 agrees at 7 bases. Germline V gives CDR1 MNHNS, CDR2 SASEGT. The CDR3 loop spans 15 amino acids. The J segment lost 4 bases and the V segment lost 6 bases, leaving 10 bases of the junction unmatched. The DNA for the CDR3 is TGTGCCAGCAGCCCCCGGGACAGAGGATCAGATACGCAGTATTTT. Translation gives CASSPRDRGSDTQYF.

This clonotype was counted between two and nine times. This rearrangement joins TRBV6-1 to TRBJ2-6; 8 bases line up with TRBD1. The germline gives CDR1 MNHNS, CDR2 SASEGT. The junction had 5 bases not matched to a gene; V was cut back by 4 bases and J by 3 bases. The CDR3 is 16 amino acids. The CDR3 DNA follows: TGTGCCAGCAGTGGCCGGACAGGGTTTGGGGCCAACGTCCTGACTTTC. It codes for CASSGRTGFGANVLTF.

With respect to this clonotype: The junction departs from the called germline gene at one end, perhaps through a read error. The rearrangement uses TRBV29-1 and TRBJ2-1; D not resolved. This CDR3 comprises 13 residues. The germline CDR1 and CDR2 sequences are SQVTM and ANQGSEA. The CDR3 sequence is CTVPGLTYNEQFF. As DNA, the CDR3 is TGCACCGTTCCGGGCCTTACCTACAATGAGCAGTTCTTC.

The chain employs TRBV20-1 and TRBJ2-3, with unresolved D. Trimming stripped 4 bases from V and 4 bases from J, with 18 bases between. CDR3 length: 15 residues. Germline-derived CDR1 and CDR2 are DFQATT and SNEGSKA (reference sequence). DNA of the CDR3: TGCAGTGCTACCGGGTCTTGGGCTCCTGCAGATACGCAGTATTTT. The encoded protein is CSATGSWAPADTQYF.

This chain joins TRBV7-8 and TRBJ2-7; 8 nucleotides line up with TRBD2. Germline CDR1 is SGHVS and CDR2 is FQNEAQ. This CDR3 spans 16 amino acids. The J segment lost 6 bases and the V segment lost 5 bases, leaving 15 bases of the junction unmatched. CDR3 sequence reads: CASSPDAGGSLGEQYF. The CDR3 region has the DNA TGTGCCAGCAGCCCCGACGCGGGAGGCTCCCTTGGCGAGCAGTACTTC.

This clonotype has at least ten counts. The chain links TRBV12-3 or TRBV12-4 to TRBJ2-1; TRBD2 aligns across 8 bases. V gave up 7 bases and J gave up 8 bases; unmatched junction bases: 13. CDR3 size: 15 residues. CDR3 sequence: CASNDLRGAPHEQFF. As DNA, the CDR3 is TGTGCCAGCAACGACTTGCGGGGGGCGCCCCATGAGCAGTTCTTC.

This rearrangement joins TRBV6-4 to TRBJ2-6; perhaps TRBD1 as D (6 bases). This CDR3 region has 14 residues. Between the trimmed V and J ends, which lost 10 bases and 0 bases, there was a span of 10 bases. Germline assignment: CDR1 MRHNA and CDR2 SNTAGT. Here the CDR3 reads CATAQGSGANVLTF. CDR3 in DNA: TGTGCCACCGCACAGGGCTCTGGGGCCAACGTCCTGACTTTC.

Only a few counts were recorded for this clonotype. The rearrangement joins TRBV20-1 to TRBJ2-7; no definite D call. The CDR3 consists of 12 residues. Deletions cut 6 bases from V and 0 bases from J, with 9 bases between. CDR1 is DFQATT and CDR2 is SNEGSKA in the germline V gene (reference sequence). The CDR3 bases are TGCAGTGCCCTCTTGTCCTCCTACGAGCAGTACTTC. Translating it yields CSALLSSYEQYF.

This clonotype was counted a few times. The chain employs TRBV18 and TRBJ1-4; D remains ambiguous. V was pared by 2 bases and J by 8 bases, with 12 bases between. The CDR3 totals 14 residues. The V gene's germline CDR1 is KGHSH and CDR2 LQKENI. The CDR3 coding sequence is TGTGCCAGCTCACCAACCGGGGTCGCGGAAAAACTGTTTTTT. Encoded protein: CASSPTGVAEKLFF.

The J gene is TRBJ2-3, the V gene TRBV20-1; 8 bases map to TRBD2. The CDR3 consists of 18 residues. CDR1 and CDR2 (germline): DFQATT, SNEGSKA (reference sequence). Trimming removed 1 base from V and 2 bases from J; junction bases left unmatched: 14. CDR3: CSARVRRASGRSTDTQYF. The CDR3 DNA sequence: TGCAGTGCTAGAGTGCGGCGGGCTAGCGGGCGATCCACAGATACGCAGTATTTT.

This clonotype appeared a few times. Here the CDR3 reads CSPNRANTGELFF. DNA for the CDR3: TGCAGCCCCAACAGGGCGAACACCGGGGAGCTGTTTTTT. The V gene is TRBV20-1, the J gene TRBJ2-2, with D maybe TRBD1 (6 bases). The CDR3 length is 13 residues. Germline loops: CDR1 DFQATT, CDR2 SNEGSKA (reference sequence).

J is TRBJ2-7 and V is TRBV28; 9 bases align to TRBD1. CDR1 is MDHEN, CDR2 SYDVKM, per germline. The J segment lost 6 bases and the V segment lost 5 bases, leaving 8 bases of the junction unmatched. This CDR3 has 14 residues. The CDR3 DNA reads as TGTGCCAGCAGTCCTCTGGGACAGGGTCGCGAGCAGTACTTC. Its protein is CASSPLGQGREQYF.

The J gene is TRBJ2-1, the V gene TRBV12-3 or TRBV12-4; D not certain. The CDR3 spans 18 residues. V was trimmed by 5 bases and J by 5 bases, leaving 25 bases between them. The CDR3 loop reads CASSVPTLRQARNNEQFF. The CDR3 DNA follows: TGTGCCAGCAGTGTACCCACCCTTAGGCAGGCAAGGAACAATGAGCAGTTCTTC.

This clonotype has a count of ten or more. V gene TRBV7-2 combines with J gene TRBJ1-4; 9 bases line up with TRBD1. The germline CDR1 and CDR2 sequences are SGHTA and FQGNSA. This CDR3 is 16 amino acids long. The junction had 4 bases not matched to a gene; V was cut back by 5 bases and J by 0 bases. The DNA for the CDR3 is TGTGCCAGCAGCCAACGGACAGGGGCAACTAATGAAAAACTGTTTTTT. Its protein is CASSQRTGATNEKLFF.